The entry that follows covers one T cell receptor (beta chain) sequence. Its antigen is undetermined. Unique molecular identifiers featured in each of the TCR beta cDNA libraries. MiXCR was run by TCRdb on the PCR reads, yielding one entry per CDR3 protein. This repertoire shows about 540,000 distinct CDR3 sequences, about a third found once; its top ten account for around 6%. The source of the sample is a study of post-analysis software for immune sequencing data. Background on the study: Multiple sclerosis in the patients followed relapsing-remitting, secondary progressive and progressive-relapsing courses.

The germline gives CDR1 LNHNV, CDR2 YYDKDF (reference sequence). The trim removed 5 bases at V and 0 bases at J, leaving 13 bases unmatched. The CDR3 has 19 residues. Study findings and constraints: Significantly decreased normalized Chao1 diversity was recorded for multiple sclerosis patients relative to controls. Patients carried four or five TRBV segments more frequently than controls did, and TRBV5-6, TRBV5-1 and TRBV20-1 were among them. Clustering by F measure revealed strong co-clustering among samples prepared together in one batch.

The source of this sequence is a girl under 18 with multiple sclerosis. This rearrangement joins TRBV15 to TRBJ1-4, with 9 nucleotides matching TRBD1. Sequences were obtained from blood. CDR3 coding DNA: TGTGCCACCAGCCCCCAGGGGGGACAGGGAGTAACAACTAATGAAAAACTGTTTTTT. Amino acid sequence: CATSPQGGQGVTTNEKLFF.